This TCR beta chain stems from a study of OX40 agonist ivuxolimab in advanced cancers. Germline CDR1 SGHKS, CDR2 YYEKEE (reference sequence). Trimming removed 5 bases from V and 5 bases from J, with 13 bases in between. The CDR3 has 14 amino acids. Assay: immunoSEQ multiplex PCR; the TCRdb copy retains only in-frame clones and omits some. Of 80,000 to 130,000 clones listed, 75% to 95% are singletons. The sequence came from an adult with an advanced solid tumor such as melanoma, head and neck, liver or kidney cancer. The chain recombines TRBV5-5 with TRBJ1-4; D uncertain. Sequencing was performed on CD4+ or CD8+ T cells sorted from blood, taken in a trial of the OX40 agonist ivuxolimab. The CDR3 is CASSPRGGNEKLFF. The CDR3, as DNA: TGTGCCAGCAGTCCCCGGGGAGGGAATGAAAAACTGTTTTTT.